This T cell receptor (beta chain) was identified in a study of blood T cell repertoires in COVID-19. Across the study: Collection of acute and convalescent COVID-19 samples took place in the United States, Italy and Spain. In each case, the material was cDNA or gDNA derived from T cells, B-cell-depleted T cells, or PBMCs.

The repertoire was sequenced with immunoSEQ multiplex PCR; TCRdb's copy has only in-frame clones and lacks some. The repertoire consists of approximately 16,000 clones, with roughly nine tenths occurring once and the leading ten covering about 3%. Trimming took off 1 base at V and 4 bases at J, with 12 bases between the two ends. This CDR3 region has 15 residues. Germline-derived CDR1 and CDR2 are SGHRS and YFSETQ. This TCR was sampled from a human donor in a cohort sampled during active COVID-19. Sequenced: peripheral blood. This chain connects TRBV5-1 to TRBJ1-5, with no clear D. CDR3 sequence (DNA): TGCGCCAGCAGCTTGTGGGGAGACGGTAATCAGCCCCAGCATTTT. Amino acids: CASSLWGDGNQPQHF. The entire variable domain, with the rest obtained from reference TRBV5-1 and TRBJ1-5, is as follows: KAGVTQTPRYLIKTRGQQVTLSCSPISGHRSVSWYQQTPGQGLQFLFEYFSETQRNKGNFPGRFSGRQFSNSRSEMNVSTLELGDSALYLCASSLWGDGNQPQHFGDGTRLSIL.